This T cell receptor beta chain was documented in a study of T cells in Graves' hyperthyroidism and ophthalmopathy (dated by TCRdb to between 2019 and 2020). Background for the entire study: Peripheral blood samples were taken at initial diagnosis, before any treatment was given. An independent validation cohort of around 19 hyperthyroidism patients and roughly 16 patients who later progressed to ophthalmopathy tested prospective prediction of ophthalmopathy. To identify TCR V-J signatures that set the groups apart, the researchers used a discovery cohort of approximately 98 patients, made up of 43 with Graves' ophthalmopathy and some 56 with stable Graves' hyperthyroidism. Thyroid tissue and blood T-cell repertoires from about six Graves' hyperthyroidism patients were also compared in the study. The paper reports TCR Vbeta CDR3 sequencing of approximately 140 peripheral blood samples: approximately 41 ophthalmopathy, some 80 hyperthyroidism and approximately 17 progressor patients. The 85 to 100 discovery patients were randomly split 7:3 into training and test sets. Once sampling was done, hyperthyroidism patients were given methimazole at a starting dose of 30 mg daily, whereas ophthalmopathy patients were given high-dose intravenous methylprednisolone. Findings and caveats that apply to the study as a whole: No statistical method was used to fix the sample size in advance, and group allocation was not hidden from the investigators. Ophthalmopathy was separated from stable hyperthyroidism by a 13 V-J signature model, with roughly 88% sensitivity and about 81% specificity obtained in cross-validation and 80%/75% obtained in testing. Most expanded thyroid clonotypes (frequency above 0.001) were also detected in blood, a finding suggesting that blood repertoires may reflect thyroid immune responses. In validation, the model predicted progression to ophthalmopathy with approximately 70% sensitivity and about 73% specificity, a median of about 6 months before onset.

This clonotype occurred a few times. Its antigen is not yet known. Per-base quality was not reported, and no clone a single base away is much larger than it. Graves' hyperthyroidism was defined as stable when no progression to ophthalmopathy occurred over 18 months of follow-up. The hyperthyroidism patients were between 18 and 65 years old and newly diagnosed, with a disease duration of less than 2 months. The study excluded patients with uncontrolled infections, other autoimmune diseases, pregnancy or lactation. Diagnoses were based on clinical symptoms, serum thyroxine and TRAb, thyroid ultrasound and orbital computed tomography. PBMCs were isolated from 10 ml of fresh peripheral blood by Ficoll-Paque density gradient centrifugation. Trizol reagent was used to extract total RNA, and RNA quality was then checked on an Agilent 2100 Bioanalyzer. V gives up 2 bases and J gives up 9 bases, and the segment between their germline ends measures 10 bases. The CDR3 contains 13 residues, cysteine and phenylalanine counted. Only the CDR3 part of the read is kept: 39 bases, read in frame from the first base. CDR1 and CDR2 are drawn from the germline V gene: MDHEN, SYDVKM.

Amplification of TCR beta CDR3 regions was carried out from RNA transcripts. For the first round of RT-PCR on the TCR CDR3, the HTBI primer set was used together with the Qiagen OneStep RT-PCR kit. Libraries were constructed in a second round of multiplex PCR, after which size selection and purification were carried out. Sequencing of the libraries was done on an Illumina HiSeq2000 using paired-end 100 bp reads. Per the authors' processing: SOAPnuke was used to process the raw data, with reads discarded if the reads contained adapters or uncalled bases, had a mean Phred below 15, or lacked an exact constant-primer or identifier match. High-quality paired reads were merged with COPE v1.2.5, and unique nucleotide sequences were defined as clonotypes. MiTCR v1.1 was used to align clonotypes to the IMGT TRBV, TRBD and TRBJ reference segments. Analysis was restricted to V-J combinations with a frequency above 0.0001, which covered approximately 99% of repertoires. The TCS score was defined as F50 (clonal expansion) divided by E x V (chaos), with BLOSUM62-based TCRdist calculated between CDR3 peptides within each V-J. Welch's t-statistics and random forest reduced some 510 V-J features to around 14, which were used in a naive Bayes classifier (R e1071). The public reads were run again by TCRdb, first through fastp at Q25 and then through MiXCR, and only productive beta chains were kept. Rows merge per CDR3 protein into single entries with the most common DNA and genes. For this entry, the V and J calls and clone size follow TCRdb and not the study's own pipeline. The sample table holds 550,000 to 650,000 distinct CDR3 sequences, of which roughly 15% were seen once. In total, the top ten clones hold about 14% of the sample.

The sequence was collected from a woman aged 40 to 50 with Graves' hyperthyroidism. The rearranged segments are TRBV28 and TRBJ1-4; a weak D assignment points to TRBD1 (5 bases agree). Sequenced material: blood. The CDR3 has the sequence CASSLIQGKKLFF. The DNA sequence is given as TGTGCCAGCAGTTTAATCCAGGGTAAAAAACTGTTTTTT. The CDR3 plus the reference TRBV28 and TRBJ1-4 genes for the other parts give the full variable domain: DVKVTQSSRYLVKRTGEKVFLECVQDMDHENMFWYRQDPGLGLRLIYFSYDVKMKEKGDIPEGYSVSREKKERFSLILESASTNQTSMYLCASSLIQGKKLFFGSGTQLSVL.